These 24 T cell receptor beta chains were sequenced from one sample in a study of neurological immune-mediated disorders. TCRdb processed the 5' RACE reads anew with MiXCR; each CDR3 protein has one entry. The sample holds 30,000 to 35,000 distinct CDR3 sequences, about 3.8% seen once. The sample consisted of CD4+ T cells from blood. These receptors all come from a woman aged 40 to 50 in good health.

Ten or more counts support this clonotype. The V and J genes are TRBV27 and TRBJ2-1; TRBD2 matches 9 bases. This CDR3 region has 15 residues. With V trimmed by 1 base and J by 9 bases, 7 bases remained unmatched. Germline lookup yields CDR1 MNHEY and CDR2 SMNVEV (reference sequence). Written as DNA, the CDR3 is TGTGCCAGCAGTTTATGGTTAGCGGGAGTGACTGAGCAGTTCTTC. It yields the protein CASSLWLAGVTEQFF.

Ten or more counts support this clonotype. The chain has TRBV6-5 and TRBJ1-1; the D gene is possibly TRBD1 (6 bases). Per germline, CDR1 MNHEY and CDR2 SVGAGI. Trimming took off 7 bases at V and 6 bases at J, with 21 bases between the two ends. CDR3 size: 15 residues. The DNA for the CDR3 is TGTGCCAGCAAAGAGGAGGGGGTTCTTCGATCTGAAGCTTTCTTT. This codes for CASKEEGVLRSEAFF.

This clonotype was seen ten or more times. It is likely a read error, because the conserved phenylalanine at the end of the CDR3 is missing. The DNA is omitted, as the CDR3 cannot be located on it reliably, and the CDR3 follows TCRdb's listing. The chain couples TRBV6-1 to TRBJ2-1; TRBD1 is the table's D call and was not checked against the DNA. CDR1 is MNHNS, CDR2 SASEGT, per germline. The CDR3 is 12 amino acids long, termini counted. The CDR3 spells CASSPGTAAMIL.

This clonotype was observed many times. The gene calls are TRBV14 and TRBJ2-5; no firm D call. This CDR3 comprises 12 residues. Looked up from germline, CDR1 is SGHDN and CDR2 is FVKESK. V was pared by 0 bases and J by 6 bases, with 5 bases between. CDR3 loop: CASSQDPKTQYF. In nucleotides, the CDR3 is TGTGCCAGCAGCCAAGATCCGAAGACCCAGTACTTC. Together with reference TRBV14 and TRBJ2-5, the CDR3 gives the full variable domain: EAGVTQFPSHSVIEKGQTVTLRCDPISGHDNLYWYRRVMGKEIKFLLHFVKESKQDESGMPNNRFLAERTGGTYSTLKVQPAELEDSGVYFCASSQDPKTQYFGPGTRLLVL.

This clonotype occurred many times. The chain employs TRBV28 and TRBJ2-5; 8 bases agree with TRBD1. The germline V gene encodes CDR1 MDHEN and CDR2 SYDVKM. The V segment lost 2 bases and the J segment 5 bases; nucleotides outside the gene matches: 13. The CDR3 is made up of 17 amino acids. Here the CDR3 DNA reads TGTGCCAGCAGTTTAATGGGTCAGGGGGCAGTAAGGGAGACCCAGTACTTC. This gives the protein CASSLMGQGAVRETQYF.

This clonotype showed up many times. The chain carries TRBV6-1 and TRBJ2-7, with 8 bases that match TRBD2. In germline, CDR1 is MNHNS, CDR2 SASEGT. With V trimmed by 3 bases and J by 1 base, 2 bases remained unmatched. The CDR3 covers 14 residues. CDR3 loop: CASSESGSSYEQYF. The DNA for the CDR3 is TGTGCCAGCAGTGAGAGCGGGAGTTCCTACGAGCAGTACTTC.

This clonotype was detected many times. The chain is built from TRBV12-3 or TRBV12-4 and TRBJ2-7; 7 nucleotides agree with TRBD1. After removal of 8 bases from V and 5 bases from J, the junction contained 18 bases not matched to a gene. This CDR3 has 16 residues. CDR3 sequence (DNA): TGTGCCAGCCGGGGTTTGACGACACAGGGGTATGACGAGCAGTACTTC. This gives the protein CASRGLTTQGYDEQYF.

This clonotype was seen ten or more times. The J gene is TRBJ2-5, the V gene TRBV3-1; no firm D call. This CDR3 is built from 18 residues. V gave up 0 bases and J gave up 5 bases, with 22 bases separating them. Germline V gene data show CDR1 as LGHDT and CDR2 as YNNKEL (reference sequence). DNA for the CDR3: TGTGCCAGCAGCCAAGAGGGTAGTTATCCACCATCGTTCGAGACCCAGTACTTC. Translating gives CASSQEGSYPPSFETQYF.

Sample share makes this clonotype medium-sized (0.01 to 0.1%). DNA for the CDR3: TGCGCCAGCAGCCCAGAGGGGGTATATGAAAAACTGTTTTTT. Its translation is CASSPEGVYEKLFF. This chain connects TRBV4-1 to TRBJ1-4; TRBD1 might be the D (6 bases). Germline-derived CDR1 and CDR2 are MGHRA and YSYEKL. Trimming pared 4 bases from V and 6 bases from J, leaving 12 bases between. The CDR3 has 14 amino acids.

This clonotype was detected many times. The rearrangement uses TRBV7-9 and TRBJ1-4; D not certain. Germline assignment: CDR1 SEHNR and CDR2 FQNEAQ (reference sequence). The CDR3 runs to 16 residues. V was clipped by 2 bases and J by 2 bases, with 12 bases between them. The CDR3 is CASSLREGFTNEKLFF. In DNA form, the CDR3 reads TGTGCCAGCAGCTTACGGGAGGGCTTCACTAATGAAAAACTGTTTTTT.

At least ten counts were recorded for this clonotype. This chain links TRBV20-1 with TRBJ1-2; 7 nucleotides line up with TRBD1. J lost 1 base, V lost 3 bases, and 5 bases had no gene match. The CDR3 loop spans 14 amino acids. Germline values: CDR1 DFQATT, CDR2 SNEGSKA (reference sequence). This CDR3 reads CSASPGQINYGYTF. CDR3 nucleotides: TGCAGTGCTAGTCCGGGACAGATTAACTATGGCTACACCTTC.

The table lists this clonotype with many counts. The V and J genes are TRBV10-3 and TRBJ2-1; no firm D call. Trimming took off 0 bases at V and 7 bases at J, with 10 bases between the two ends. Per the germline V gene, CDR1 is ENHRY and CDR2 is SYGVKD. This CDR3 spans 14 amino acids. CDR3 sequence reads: CAISESRAFNEQFF. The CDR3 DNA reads TGTGCCATCAGTGAGTCTAGAGCCTTTAATGAGCAGTTCTTC.

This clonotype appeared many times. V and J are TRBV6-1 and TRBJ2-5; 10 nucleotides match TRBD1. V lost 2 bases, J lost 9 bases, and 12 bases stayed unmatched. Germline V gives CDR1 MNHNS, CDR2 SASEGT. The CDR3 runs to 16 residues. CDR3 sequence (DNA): TGTGCCAGCAGTGAAAGGGGACAGGGGACCCGTCTGGCCCAGTACTTC. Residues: CASSERGQGTRLAQYF.

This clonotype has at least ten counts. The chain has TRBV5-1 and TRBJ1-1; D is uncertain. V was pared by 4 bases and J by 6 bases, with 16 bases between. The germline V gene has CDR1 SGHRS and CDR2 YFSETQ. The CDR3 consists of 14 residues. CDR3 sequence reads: CASSLRFGMAEAFF. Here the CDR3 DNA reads TGCGCCAGCAGCCTAAGGTTTGGGATGGCTGAAGCTTTCTTT.

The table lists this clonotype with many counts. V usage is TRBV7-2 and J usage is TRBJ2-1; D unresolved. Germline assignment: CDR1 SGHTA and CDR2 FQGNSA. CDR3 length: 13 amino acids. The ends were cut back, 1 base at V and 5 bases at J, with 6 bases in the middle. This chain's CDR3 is CASSLGPNNEQFF. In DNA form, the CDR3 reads TGTGCCAGCAGCTTAGGGCCCAACAATGAGCAGTTCTTC.

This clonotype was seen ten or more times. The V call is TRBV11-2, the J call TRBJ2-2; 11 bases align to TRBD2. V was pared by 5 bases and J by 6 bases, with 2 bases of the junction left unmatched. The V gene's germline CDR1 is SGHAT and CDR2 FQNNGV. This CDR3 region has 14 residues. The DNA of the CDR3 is TGTGCCAGCAGCGCGGGACTAGCGGCCGGGGAGCTGTTTTTT. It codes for CASSAGLAAGELFF.

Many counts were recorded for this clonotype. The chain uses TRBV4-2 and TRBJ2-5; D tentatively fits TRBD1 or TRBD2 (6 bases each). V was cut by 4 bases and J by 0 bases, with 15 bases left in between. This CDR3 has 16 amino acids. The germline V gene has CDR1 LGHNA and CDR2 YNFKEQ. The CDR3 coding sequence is TGTGCCAGCAGCCCGGAGCTCGGGGGCTACCAAGAGACCCAGTACTTC. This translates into CASSPELGGYQETQYF.

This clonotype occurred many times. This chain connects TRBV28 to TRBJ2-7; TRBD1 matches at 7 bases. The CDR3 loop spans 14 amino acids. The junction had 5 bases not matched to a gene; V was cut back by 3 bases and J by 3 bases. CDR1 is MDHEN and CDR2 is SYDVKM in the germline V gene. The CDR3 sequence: CASSFGQGVYEQYF. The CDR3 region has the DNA TGTGCCAGCAGTTTCGGGCAGGGGGTCTACGAGCAGTACTTC.

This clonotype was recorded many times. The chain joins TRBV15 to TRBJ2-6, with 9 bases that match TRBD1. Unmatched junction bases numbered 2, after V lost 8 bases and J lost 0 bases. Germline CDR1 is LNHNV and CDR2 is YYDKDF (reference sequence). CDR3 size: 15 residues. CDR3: CATGTGSSGANVLTF. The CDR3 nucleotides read TGTGCCACCGGGACAGGGTCCTCTGGGGCCAACGTCCTGACTTTC.

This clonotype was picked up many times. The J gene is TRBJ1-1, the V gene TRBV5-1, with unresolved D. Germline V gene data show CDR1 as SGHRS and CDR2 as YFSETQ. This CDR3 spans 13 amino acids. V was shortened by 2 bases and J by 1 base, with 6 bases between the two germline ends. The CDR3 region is CASSFLWNTEAFF. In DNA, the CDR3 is TGCGCCAGCAGCTTCCTGTGGAACACTGAAGCTTTCTTT.

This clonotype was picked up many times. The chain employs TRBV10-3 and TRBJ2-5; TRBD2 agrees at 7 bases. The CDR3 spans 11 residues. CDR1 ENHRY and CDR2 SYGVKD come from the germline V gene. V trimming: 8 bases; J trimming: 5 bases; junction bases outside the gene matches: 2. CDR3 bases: TGTGCCATCGGGCGGGGGGAGACCCAGTACTTC. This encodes CAIGRGETQYF.

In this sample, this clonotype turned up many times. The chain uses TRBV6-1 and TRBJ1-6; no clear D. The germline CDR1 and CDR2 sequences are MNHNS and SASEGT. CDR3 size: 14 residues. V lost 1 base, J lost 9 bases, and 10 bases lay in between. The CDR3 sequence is CASSEVSKASPLHF. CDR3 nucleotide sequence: TGTGCCAGCAGTGAAGTTTCGAAGGCTTCACCCCTCCACTTT.

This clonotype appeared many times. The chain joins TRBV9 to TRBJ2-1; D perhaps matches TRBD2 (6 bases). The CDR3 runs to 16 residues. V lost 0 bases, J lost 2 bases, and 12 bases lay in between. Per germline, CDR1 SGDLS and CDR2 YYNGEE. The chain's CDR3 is CASSVGVGGTYNEQFF. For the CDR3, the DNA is TGTGCCAGCAGCGTAGGCGTGGGAGGAACCTACAATGAGCAGTTCTTC.

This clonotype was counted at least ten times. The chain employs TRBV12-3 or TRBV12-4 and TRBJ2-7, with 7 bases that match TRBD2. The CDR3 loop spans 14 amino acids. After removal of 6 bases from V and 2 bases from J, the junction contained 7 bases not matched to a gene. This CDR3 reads CASSRGEKTYEQYF. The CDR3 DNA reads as TGTGCCAGCAGCCGGGGGGAGAAAACCTACGAGCAGTACTTC.